Below are 7 T cell receptor beta chains sequenced from a single sample in a study of regulatory and conventional T cells in RAG deficiency. Blood CD4+ CD25-high CD127-low regulatory T cells supplied the genomic DNA template. The table came from immunoSEQ multiplex PCR; TCRdb's copy has only in-frame clones and leaves some out. Among some 19,000 clones listed, roughly 87% were seen once. These sequences were also reported in another study, on regulatory T cells. That paper adds: Primers: 52 TRBV forward and 13 TRBJ reverse.

The sequenced sample was Tregs sorted from blood. These receptors were collected from a human donor in good health.

The rearrangement uses TRBV7-8 and TRBJ1-4; D unclear. In germline, CDR1 is SGHVS, CDR2 FQNEAQ. The CDR3 runs 14 residues. Trimming stripped 4 bases from V and 7 bases from J, with 13 bases between. The CDR3 sequence is CASSSGRFGEKLFF. CDR3 in DNA: TGTGCCAGCAGCTCTGGGAGGTTTGGTGAAAAACTGTTTTTT.

This clone was observed a few times. The J gene is TRBJ2-3, the V gene TRBV9; 13 bases are shared with TRBD2. J gave up 6 bases and V 4 bases, and 17 bases lay outside the gene matches. Germline values: CDR1 SGDLS, CDR2 YYNGEE. CDR3 length: 19 residues. The CDR3 loop reads CASSPTHATSGREGDTQYF. CDR3 sequence (DNA): TGTGCCAGCAGCCCCACCCACGCAACTAGCGGGAGGGAGGGGGATACGCAGTATTTT.

This clone was picked up a small number of times. The CDR3 sequence: CASGAGTVNDLRNEQFF. The CDR3, as DNA: TGTGCTAGTGGCGCCGGGACAGTCAACGATCTTCGCAATGAGCAGTTCTTC. This chain connects TRBV12-5 to TRBJ2-1, with TRBD1 matching 7 bases. The CDR3 sequence is 17 residues long. V shed 6 bases, J shed 6 bases, and the junction held 17 bases outside the gene matches. CDR1 LGHNT and CDR2 FRNRAP come from the germline V gene. Together with reference TRBV12-5 and TRBJ2-1, the CDR3 gives the full variable domain: DARVTQTPRHKVTEMGQEVTMRCQPILGHNTVFWYRQTMMQGLELLAYFRNRAPLDDSGMPKDRFSAEMPDATLATLKIQPSEPRDSAVYFCASGAGTVNDLRNEQFFGPGTRLTVL.

The chain couples TRBV11-3 to TRBJ1-4; weak D call: TRBD1 (5 bases). V lost 5 bases, J lost 7 bases, and 11 bases lay in between. CDR3 size: 13 residues. CDR1 is SGHNT, CDR2 YENEEA, per germline. The CDR3, as DNA: TGTGCCAGCAGCCGTAGGGGCGGTGAAAAACTGTTTTTT. As protein: CASSRRGGEKLFF.

The chain links TRBV19 to TRBJ1-1; D remains unclear. The V gene's germline CDR1 is LNHDA and CDR2 SQIVND (reference sequence). The CDR3 has 14 amino acids. V dropped 0 bases and J dropped 5 bases, with 10 bases sitting between them. CDR3 in amino acids: CASSIDLRWTEAFF. The CDR3 DNA reads as TGTGCCAGTAGTATAGACTTAAGGTGGACTGAAGCTTTCTTT.

The chain couples TRBV10-3 to TRBJ1-5, with D perhaps matching TRBD1 (5 bases). This CDR3 contains 14 residues. Germline CDR1 ENHRY, CDR2 SYGVKD. V was trimmed by 6 bases and J by 3 bases, leaving 12 bases between them. CDR3 sequence reads: CAISQTGINQPQHF. CDR3 DNA: TGTGCCATCAGCCAAACAGGAATCAATCAGCCCCAGCATTTT.

This chain connects TRBV27 to TRBJ2-3, with D perhaps matching TRBD1 (6 bases). The germline V gene has CDR1 MNHEY and CDR2 SMNVEV (reference sequence). V was shortened by 5 bases and J by 2 bases, with 14 bases between the two germline ends. This CDR3 has 15 amino acids. The CDR3 sequence: CASSDRYRVTDTQYF. DNA for the CDR3: TGTGCCAGCAGTGACCGTTACAGGGTCACAGATACGCAGTATTTT.